This T cell receptor (beta chain) was profiled in a study of identical twins. TCRdb re-called the 5' RACE reads through MiXCR, storing one row per CDR3 protein. The data contain approximately 240,000 distinct CDR3 sequences, 11% to 15% of them singletons. The germline V gene has CDR1 DFQATT and CDR2 SNEGSKA (reference sequence). V was pared by 5 bases and J by 4 bases, with 9 bases of the junction left unmatched. This CDR3 spans 14 amino acids. At least ten counts were recorded for this clonotype. The origin of this receptor is a woman between 18 and 30 years old in good health. This chain connects TRBV20-1 to TRBJ2-3; 7 bases agree with TRBD2. Input material: memory (CD45RO+) T cells sorted from blood. DNA for the CDR3: TGCAGTGCTCCTATCGCGGGAGTCCCAGATACGCAGTATTTT. This sequence encodes CSAPIAGVPDTQYF.